Listed below are T cell receptor beta chains from one sample, sequenced in a study of blood T cell repertoires in COVID-19. The table came from immunoSEQ multiplex PCR; TCRdb's copy has only in-frame clones and leaves some out. The sample has about 320,000 clones, more than 70% seen once. Material for sequencing was peripheral blood. The receptors shown here come from a woman in her forties or fifties with acute or convalescent COVID-19. Each CDR3 is given with its conserved first and last residue. Each record gives: clone size, V gene, D gene, J gene, CDR3 protein, CDR3 DNA. The D gene is left open where the match is weak. Not every row has a clone size; where given, it reads once, few, many or a size class.

NA	TRBV7-2	NA	TRBJ1-4	CASSFSSGSQANEKLFF	TGTGCCAGCAGCTTCAGCTCGGGGAGTCAAGCTAATGAAAAACTGTTTTTT
NA	TRBV7-2	NA	TRBJ2-2	CASSFLGLGELFF	TGTGCCAGCAGCTTTTTGGGCCTAGGGGAGCTGTTTTTT
NA	TRBV7-9	TRBD1	TRBJ2-7	CASSTLGRDRGLEQYF	TGTGCCAGCAGCACTCTTGGGCGGGACAGGGGGCTCGAGCAGTACTTC
NA	TRBV2	NA	TRBJ1-5	CASSSSRNQPQHF	TGTGCCAGCAGCAGTAGCCGCAATCAGCCCCAGCATTTT
NA	TRBV5-1	TRBD1	TRBJ2-5	CASSPDRRLEETQYF	TGCGCCAGCAGCCCGGACAGGAGACTTGAAGAGACCCAGTACTTC
NA	TRBV6-2/TRBV6-3	TRBD1	TRBJ1-2	CASSYLRQGEDGYTF	TGTGCCAGCAGTTATCTGAGACAGGGGGAGGATGGCTACACCTTC
NA	TRBV18	NA	TRBJ1-5	CASSPGANQPQHF	TGTGCCAGCTCACCAGGGGCTAATCAGCCCCAGCATTTT
NA	TRBV30	NA	TRBJ2-7	CAWSVLTGEEQYF	TGTGCCTGGAGTGTACTAACGGGAGAAGAGCAGTACTTC
NA	TRBV29-1	NA	TRBJ1-1	CSVTPREAEAFF	TGCAGCGTTACTCCGAGGGAAGCTGAAGCTTTCTTT
NA	TRBV7-2	NA	TRBJ2-3	CASSLGGRTDTQYF	TGTGCCAGCAGCTTAGGCGGTAGGACAGATACGCAGTATTTT
NA	TRBV2	TRBD1	TRBJ2-5	CASNRDRVIETQYF	TGTGCCAGCAACCGGGACAGGGTGATAGAGACCCAGTACTTC
NA	TRBV7-3	TRBD2	TRBJ2-1	CASRIAGSYNEQFF	TGTGCCAGCAGAATAGCGGGGTCTTACAATGAGCAGTTCTTC
NA	TRBV5-1	NA	TRBJ1-5	CASSPTPYSNQPQHF	TGCGCCAGCAGCCCGACACCTTATAGCAATCAGCCCCAGCATTTT
once	TRBV23-1	NA	TRBJ2-3	CASSQGGHTTIYTQYF	TGCGCCAGCAGTCAAGGGGGACATACCACAATTTATACGCAGTATTTT
NA	TRBV5-1	TRBD1	TRBJ1-2	CASSLGGRTGEDGYTF	TGCGCCAGCAGCTTGGGGGGCCGGACAGGGGAAGATGGCTACACCTTC
NA	TRBV11-3	TRBD2	TRBJ2-7	CASGPGLGVYEQYF	TGTGCCAGCGGTCCGGGACTAGGGGTCTACGAGCAGTACTTC
NA	TRBV6-5	NA	TRBJ2-5	CASSYRGRETQYF	TGTGCCAGCAGTTACAGGGGAAGAGAGACCCAGTACTTC
NA	TRBV5-4	TRBD1	TRBJ1-1	CASRAGGDIIDMNTEAFF	TGTGCCAGCAGGGCAGGGGGAGACATCATAGACATGAACACTGAAGCTTTCTTT
NA	TRBV28	TRBD1	TRBJ2-5	CASSLQDRGRETQYF	TGTGCCAGCAGTTTGCAGGACAGGGGGCGGGAGACCCAGTACTTC
NA	TRBV6-5	NA	TRBJ2-7	CARRVRGEQYF	TGTGCCAGGCGCGTCCGAGGCGAGCAGTACTTC
NA	TRBV18	NA	TRBJ1-4	CASSGGPDAKLFF	TGTGCCAGCTCGGGGGGTCCTGATGCAAAACTGTTTTTT
NA	TRBV6-5	NA	TRBJ1-5	CASSDVGVGQPQHF	TGTGCCAGCAGCGACGTCGGAGTCGGCCAGCCCCAGCATTTT
NA	TRBV18	NA	TRBJ2-7	CASSPRQGISSYEQYF	TGTGCCAGCTCACCACGGCAGGGTATAAGCTCCTACGAGCAGTACTTC
NA	TRBV6-5	TRBD1	TRBJ1-3	CASRSGQISGNTIYF	TGTGCCAGCAGGTCGGGACAGATCTCTGGAAACACCATATATTTT
NA	TRBV30	NA	TRBJ1-2	CAWSRRANYGYTF	TGTGCCTGGAGTCGAAGAGCTAACTATGGCTACACCTTC
once	TRBV9	NA	TRBJ1-2	CASSVVRGAFGYTF	TGTGCCAGCAGCGTAGTCAGGGGAGCATTTGGCTACACCTTC
NA	TRBV20-1	TRBD1	TRBJ1-2	CSASTPQGDGYTF	TGCAGTGCTAGTACCCCACAGGGGGACGGCTACACCTTC
NA	TRBV15	NA	TRBJ1-1	CATSRDFSLAGRGGEAFF	TGTGCCACCAGCAGAGATTTTTCCCTGGCCGGGAGGGGCGGTGAAGCTTTCTTT
NA	TRBV19	NA	TRBJ2-5	CASSGSDQETQYF	TGTGCCAGTAGTGGTTCAGACCAAGAGACCCAGTACTTC
NA	TRBV7-2	TRBD1	TRBJ2-3	CASSPTGILADTQYF	TGTGCCAGCAGTCCGACAGGGATATTAGCAGATACGCAGTATTTT
NA	TRBV19	TRBD2	TRBJ2-2	CASVWTSGNTGELFF	TGTGCCAGTGTGTGGACTAGCGGGAACACCGGGGAGCTGTTTTTT